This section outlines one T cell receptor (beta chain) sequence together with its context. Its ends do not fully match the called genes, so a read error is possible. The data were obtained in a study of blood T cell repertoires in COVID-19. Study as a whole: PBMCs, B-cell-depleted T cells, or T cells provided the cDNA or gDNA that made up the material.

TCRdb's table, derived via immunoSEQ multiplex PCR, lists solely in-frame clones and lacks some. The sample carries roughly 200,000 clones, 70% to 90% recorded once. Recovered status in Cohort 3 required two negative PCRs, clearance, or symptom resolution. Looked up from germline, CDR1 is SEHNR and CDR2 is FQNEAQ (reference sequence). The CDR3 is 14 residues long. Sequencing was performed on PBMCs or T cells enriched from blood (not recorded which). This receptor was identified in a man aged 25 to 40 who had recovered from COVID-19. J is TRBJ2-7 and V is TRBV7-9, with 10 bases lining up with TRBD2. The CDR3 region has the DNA TGTGCCAGCAGCCTAGCGGGAGCTCCGGACGAGCAGTACTTC. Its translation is CASSLAGAPDEQYF.